This T cell receptor beta chain was recorded in a study of T cell changes during pregnancy in multiple sclerosis. TCRdb's table, derived via immunoSEQ multiplex PCR, lists solely in-frame clones and lacks some. The table lists about 100,000 clones, around 92% of them singletons. As to this clone: The same CDR3 can be traced to other DNA sequences in this sample.

Trimming pared 2 bases from V and 1 base from J, leaving 7 bases between. The CDR3 loop spans 13 amino acids. Germline-derived CDR1 and CDR2 are SGHNT and YYREEE (reference sequence). The V gene is TRBV5-4, the J gene TRBJ2-7, with D possibly TRBD1 on 6 matching bases. The material sequenced was peripheral blood, taken after pregnancy. This receptor was obtained from a female donor with multiple sclerosis, enrolled in a pregnancy study. CDR3 amino acids: CASSLQGSYEQYF. DNA for the CDR3: TGTGCCAGCAGCTTACAGGGATCCTACGAGCAGTACTTC.